These T cell receptor beta chains were read from a single sample in a study of cytomegalovirus exposure and HLA in healthy donors. Assay used: immunoSEQ multiplex PCR; TCRdb lists only in-frame clones, some missing. This sample's table has 150,000 to 200,000 clones. Sample: PBMCs. These receptors were obtained from a woman aged 55-75 years in good health and CMV-seronegative. The CDR3 runs from the conserved cysteine through the conserved F or W. D genes are given only for firm matches.

NA,TRBJ1-5,TRBV2,CASSEESNQPQHF,TGTGCCAGCAGTGAGGAGAGCAATCAGCCCCAGCATTTT
TRBD2,TRBJ2-1,TRBV14,CATTAGTSGSRSYNEQFF,TGTGCCACCACCGCGGGGACTAGCGGGAGCAGGTCCTACAATGAGCAGTTCTTC
NA,TRBJ1-2,TRBV5-8,CASSLDSFGYGYTF,TGTGCCAGCAGCCTGGACAGCTTCGGCTATGGCTACACCTTC
TRBD1,TRBJ1-2,TRBV15,CATSRGGQGRRGYTF,TGTGCCACCAGCAGAGGGGGACAGGGAAGGAGAGGCTACACCTTC
NA,TRBJ1-1,TRBV19,CASSFRDTEAFF,TGTGCCAGTAGTTTCAGGGACACTGAAGCTTTCTTT
NA,TRBJ1-3,TRBV7-2,CASSLNPPGVDTIYF,TGTGCCAGCAGCTTAAACCCACCAGGGGTGGACACCATATATTTT
TRBD1,TRBJ2-1,TRBV29-1,CSVGTANEQFF,TGCAGCGTGGGGACAGCAAATGAGCAGTTCTTC
TRBD2,TRBJ2-7,TRBV5-3,CARSLGSGRRYEQYF,TGTGCCAGAAGCTTGGGTAGCGGGAGAAGGTACGAGCAGTACTTC
NA,TRBJ2-7,TRBV5-6,CASSLRGITYEQYF,TGTGCCAGCAGCTTGAGGGGGATCACGTACGAGCAGTACTTC
NA,TRBJ2-3,TRBV9,CASSLPGGDTQYF,TGTGCCAGCAGTCTCCCTGGGGGGGATACGCAGTATTTT
NA,TRBJ1-4,TRBV4-3,CASSQDLVAADEKLFF,TGCGCCAGCAGCCAAGATTTAGTAGCGGCCGATGAAAAACTGTTTTTT
TRBD1,TRBJ1-1,TRBV2,CASIRDRGTEAFF,TGTGCCAGCATTCGGGACAGGGGAACTGAAGCTTTCTTT
NA,TRBJ2-3,TRBV7-9,CASSMGAIRMDTQYF,TGTGCCAGCAGCATGGGGGCCATAAGAATGGATACGCAGTATTTT
NA,TRBJ1-1,TRBV7-3,CASSLRGEGGYTEAFF,TGTGCCAGCAGCTTAAGGGGGGAGGGGGGATACACTGAAGCTTTCTTT
NA,TRBJ2-5,TRBV9,CASSPGTFQETQYF,TGTGCCAGCAGCCCTGGGACATTCCAAGAGACCCAGTACTTC
TRBD2,TRBJ2-7,TRBV7-6,CASSSWTSGTIYEQYF,TGTGCCAGCAGCTCATGGACTAGCGGGACTATCTACGAGCAGTACTTC
NA,TRBJ1-2,TRBV15,CATSRAGANYGYTF,TGTGCCACCAGCAGAGCGGGAGCTAACTATGGCTACACCTTC
TRBD1,TRBJ2-7,TRBV7-6,CASNPTGVGEQYF,TGTGCCAGCAATCCTACAGGGGTCGGCGAGCAGTACTTC
NA,TRBJ1-5,TRBV7-9,CASSGVATTGQPQHF,TGTGCCAGCTCCGGCGTGGCCACGACGGGGCAGCCCCAGCATTTT
TRBD1,TRBJ1-6,TRBV5-1,CASSLDTPGQGFSPLHF,TGCGCCAGCAGCTTGGACACTCCGGGACAGGGGTTTTCACCCCTCCACTTT
TRBD1,TRBJ2-3,TRBV9,CASGFSGQAADTQYF,TGTGCCAGCGGCTTCTCGGGACAGGCCGCGGATACGCAGTATTTT
NA,TRBJ1-2,TRBV7-2,CASSFRGGGYTF,TGTGCCAGCAGCTTTAGGGGGGGCGGCTACACCTTC